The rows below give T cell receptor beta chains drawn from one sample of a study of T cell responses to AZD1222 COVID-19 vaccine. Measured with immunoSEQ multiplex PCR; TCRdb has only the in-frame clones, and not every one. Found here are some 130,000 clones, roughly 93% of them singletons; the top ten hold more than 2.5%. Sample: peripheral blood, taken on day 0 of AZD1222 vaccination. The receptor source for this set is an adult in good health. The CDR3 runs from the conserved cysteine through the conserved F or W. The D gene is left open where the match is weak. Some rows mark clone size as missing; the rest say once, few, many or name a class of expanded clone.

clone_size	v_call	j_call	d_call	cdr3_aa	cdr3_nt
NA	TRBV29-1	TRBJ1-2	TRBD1	CSVEARDSGGNYGYTF	TGCAGCGTTGAAGCCCGGGACAGCGGGGGCAACTATGGCTACACCTTC
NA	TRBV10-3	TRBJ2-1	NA	CAIRAGKDNEQFF	TGTGCCATCAGGGCGGGAAAAGACAATGAGCAGTTCTTC
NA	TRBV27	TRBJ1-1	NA	CASSGLQGGFVTEAFF	TGTGCCAGCAGTGGGTTACAAGGGGGTTTTGTCACTGAAGCTTTCTTT
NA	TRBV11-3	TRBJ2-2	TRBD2	CASSLGWDSGKVDTGELFF	TGTGCCAGCAGCTTAGGTTGGGATAGCGGGAAAGTCGACACCGGGGAGCTGTTTTTT
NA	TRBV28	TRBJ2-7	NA	CASSLGGSRVGYEQYF	TGTGCCAGCAGTTTAGGGGGGAGCAGGGTAGGTTACGAGCAGTACTTC
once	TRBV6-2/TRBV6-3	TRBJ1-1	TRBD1	CASSYSTGGRTLPEAFF	TGTGCCAGCAGTTATTCGACAGGGGGCAGGACCCTCCCTGAAGCTTTCTTT
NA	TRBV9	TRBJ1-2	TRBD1	CASSRSRGQLYGYTF	TGTGCCAGCAGCAGGTCCCGGGGACAGCTTTATGGCTACACCTTC
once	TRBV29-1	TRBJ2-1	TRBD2	CSGGTSVQFF	TGCAGCGGAGGGACTAGCGTTCAGTTCTTC
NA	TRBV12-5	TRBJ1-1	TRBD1	CASGSSDRAGAFF	TGTGCTAGTGGTTCTTCAGACAGGGCAGGGGCTTTCTTT
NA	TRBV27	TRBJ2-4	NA	CASSLAKNIQYF	TGTGCCAGCAGTTTAGCCAAAAACATTCAGTACTTC
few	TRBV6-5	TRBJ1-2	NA	CASSPGQANYGYTF	TGTGCCAGCTCTCCCGGACAAGCTAACTATGGCTACACCTTC
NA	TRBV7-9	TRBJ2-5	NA	CASSPREGPGKETQYF	TGTGCCAGCAGCCCACGAGAGGGTCCGGGGAAAGAGACCCAGTACTTC
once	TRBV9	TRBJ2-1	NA	CASSVGPGGRDEQFF	TGTGCCAGCAGCGTTGGGCCCGGAGGGCGGGATGAGCAGTTCTTC
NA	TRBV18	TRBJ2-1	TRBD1	CASSPPGQLYNEQFF	TGTGCCAGCTCACCACCGGGACAGCTCTACAATGAGCAGTTCTTC
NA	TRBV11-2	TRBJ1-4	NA	CASSLVYRDGEKLFF	TGTGCCAGCAGCTTAGTGTACAGGGATGGTGAAAAACTGTTTTTT
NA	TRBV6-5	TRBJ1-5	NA	CASSYSYNQPQHF	TGTGCCAGCAGTTACAGCTACAATCAGCCCCAGCATTTT
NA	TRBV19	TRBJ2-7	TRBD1	CASRTGTGPYEQYF	TGTGCCAGTAGAACCGGGACAGGGCCCTACGAGCAGTACTTC
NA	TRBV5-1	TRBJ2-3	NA	CASSLKGGDTQYF	TGCGCCAGCAGCTTAAAGGGAGGAGATACGCAGTATTTT